The 19 T cell receptor beta chains below all came from one sample that was sequenced in a study of post-analysis software for immune sequencing data. These receptors lack a known antigen. TCR beta libraries were prepared from cDNA with unique molecular identifiers. TCRdb reprocessed the PCR reads with MiXCR, giving one entry per CDR3 protein. The repertoire includes 740,000 or so distinct CDR3 sequences, about 53% of them detected once, and approximately 4.5% sits in the top ten. Points from the study as a whole: Four or five TRBV segments (TRBV5-6, TRBV5-1 and TRBV20-1 among them) occurred more frequently in patients than in controls.

What was sequenced was blood. These TCRs come from a girl aged 10 to 17 with multiple sclerosis.

This clonotype was observed a few times. This rearrangement joins TRBV5-1 to TRBJ2-5; D could derive from TRBD1 or TRBD2 (5 bases each). Germline-derived CDR1 and CDR2 are SGHRS and YFSETQ. The CDR3 extends over 14 amino acids. V was clipped by 4 bases and J by 4 bases, with 14 bases between them. CDR3: CASSMNPGRETQYF. The CDR3 DNA sequence: TGCGCCAGCAGCATGAACCCGGGACGAGAGACCCAGTACTTC.

The rearrangement joins TRBV2 to TRBJ2-5; unclear D gene. The CDR3 totals 14 residues. The germline gives CDR1 SNHLY, CDR2 FYNNEI. Trimming took 3 bases from V and 5 from J, leaving 13 bases between them. The CDR3 here is CASSDTGFEETQYF. The DNA of the CDR3 is TGTGCCAGCAGTGACACTGGGTTTGAGGAGACCCAGTACTTC.

V gene TRBV5-1 combines with J gene TRBJ1-1; D not resolved. The germline V gene has CDR1 SGHRS and CDR2 YFSETQ. CDR3 length equals 14 residues. The V end was cut by 2 bases, the J end by 3 bases, with 11 bases between. This chain's CDR3 is CASSFSSGHTEAFF. For the CDR3, the DNA is TGCGCCAGCAGCTTTTCGTCTGGGCACACTGAAGCTTTCTTT.

V and J are TRBV3-1 and TRBJ1-2; 7 bases agree with TRBD1. Looked up from germline, CDR1 is LGHDT and CDR2 is YNNKEL (reference sequence). With 4 bases clipped from V and 4 bases from J, the junction kept 6 bases outside the gene matches. The CDR3 length is 14 residues. The CDR3 DNA reads as TGTGCCAGCAGCCCCGGGACAGTAAGCTATGGCTACACCTTC. Protein: CASSPGTVSYGYTF.

V is TRBV12-3 or TRBV12-4 and J is TRBJ2-7; 10 nucleotides agree with TRBD2. The V segment lost 6 bases and the J segment 6 bases; nucleotides outside the gene matches: 11. CDR3 length: 15 residues. CDR3 region: CASSLPPSGSFEQYF. DNA of the CDR3: TGTGCCAGCAGCTTGCCGCCTAGCGGGAGTTTCGAGCAGTACTTC.

The chain has TRBV9 and TRBJ1-2; D not resolved. Germline-derived CDR1 and CDR2 are SGDLS and YYNGEE. V was trimmed by 0 bases and J by 6 bases, leaving 15 bases between them. The CDR3 runs 15 residues. CDR3 sequence reads: CASSVVPGSRDGYTF. In nucleotides, the CDR3 is TGTGCCAGCAGCGTAGTGCCGGGCTCGAGGGATGGCTACACCTTC.

This CDR3 is CASSPLRQRPPGRAGNIQYF. CDR3 DNA: TGTGCCAGCAGCCCTTTACGACAGCGACCTCCGGGTAGGGCAGGAAACATTCAGTACTTC. V gene TRBV7-9 combines with J gene TRBJ2-4; D may be TRBD1 (5 bases). Germline V gene lookup returns CDR1 SEHNR and CDR2 FQNEAQ (reference sequence). The CDR3 contains 20 residues. Between the trimmed V and J ends, which lost 5 bases and 6 bases, there was a span of 32 bases.

This clonotype was seen a few times. For the CDR3, the DNA is TGCAGCGTTGTTGCCTCCTACGAGCAGTACTTC. This gives the protein CSVVASYEQYF. The rearrangement uses TRBV29-1 and TRBJ2-7; D gene ambiguous. The germline gives CDR1 SQVTM, CDR2 ANQGSEA. V was cut by 4 bases and J by 0 bases, with 4 bases left in between. The CDR3 consists of 11 residues.

Here the CDR3 reads CASSVSAPPDTQYF. In nucleotides, the CDR3 is TGCGCCAGCAGCGTGAGCGCCCCCCCAGATACGCAGTATTTT. This chain uses TRBV5-1 with TRBJ2-3; D remains unclear. The CDR3 contains 14 residues. Per germline, CDR1 SGHRS and CDR2 YFSETQ. Trimming left V 4 bases short and J 4 bases short, with 13 bases between.

The chain employs TRBV5-5 and TRBJ2-7, with 7 bases matching TRBD1. CDR3 length: 17 amino acids. CDR1 is SGHKS, CDR2 YYEKEE, per germline (reference sequence). V lost 4 bases and J lost 4; bases outside the gene matches: 17. The CDR3 sequence is CASSPQVAGGLSYEQYF. The CDR3 bases are TGTGCCAGCAGCCCCCAAGTGGCAGGGGGTTTATCGTACGAGCAGTACTTC.

The V gene is TRBV6-5, the J gene TRBJ1-2, with 7 bases fitting TRBD1. V shed 6 bases and J 3 bases; nucleotides not matched to a gene: 7. The CDR3 consists of 14 residues. Looked up from germline, CDR1 is MNHEY and CDR2 is SVGAGI. CDR3 coding DNA: TGTGCCAGCAGAGACCGACAGGGTGACTATGGCTACACCTTC. It encodes CASRDRQGDYGYTF.

The chain joins TRBV7-9 to TRBJ1-1; D remains unclear. Trimming shortened V by 2 bases and J by 0 bases, and 13 bases separated the two germline ends. The CDR3 extends over 16 amino acids. Germline CDR1 SEHNR, CDR2 FQNEAQ (reference sequence). The CDR3 DNA reads TGTGCCAGCAGCTTATATGGTGCAGGCTTGAACACTGAAGCTTTCTTT. It codes for CASSLYGAGLNTEAFF. The full variable domain, rest sourced from reference TRBV7-9 and TRBJ1-1, is DTGVSQNPRHKITKRGQNVTFRCDPISEHNRLYWYRQTLGQGPEFLTYFQNEAQLEKSRLLSDRFSAERPKGSFSTLEIQRTEQGDSAMYLCASSLYGAGLNTEAFFGQGTRLTVV.

The CDR3 bases are TGTATACCGGGACAGGAGAACCAAGAGACCCAGTACTTC. Translated, it gives CIPGQENQETQYF. V usage is TRBV24-1 and J usage is TRBJ2-5, with TRBD1 matching 8 bases. The germline gives CDR1 KGHDR, CDR2 SFDVKD. This CDR3 is 13 amino acids long.

This clonotype was seen a few times. This sequence joins TRBV15 and TRBJ2-4; no definite D call. Germline-derived CDR1 and CDR2 are LNHNV and YYDKDF (reference sequence). The CDR3 contains 15 residues. V gave up 0 bases and J gave up 5 bases, with 11 bases separating them. The CDR3: CATSRDLRTENIQYF. In nucleotides, the CDR3 is TGTGCCACCAGCAGAGATCTTAGGACCGAAAACATTCAGTACTTC.

This clonotype has ten or more counts. The rearrangement joins TRBV5-1 to TRBJ2-3, with D perhaps being TRBD1 or TRBD2 (6 bases each). With 3 bases removed from V and 0 bases from J, the gap between germline ends came to 20 bases. The CDR3 consists of 18 residues. CDR1 is SGHRS and CDR2 is YFSETQ in the germline V gene. As DNA, the CDR3 is TGCGCCAGCAGCTACCGAGGAGGGACAACCCCTAGCACAGATACGCAGTATTTT. This encodes CASSYRGGTTPSTDTQYF.

This clonotype has only one observation. The chain uses TRBV6-6 and TRBJ1-5, with D unresolved. V was shortened by 9 bases and J by 0 bases, with 12 bases between the two germline ends. This CDR3 contains 14 residues. CDR1 and CDR2 from the germline V gene are MNHNY and SVGAGI (reference sequence). CDR3 sequence: CARKAENSNQPQHF. CDR3 DNA sequence: TGTGCCAGGAAAGCGGAGAATAGCAATCAGCCCCAGCATTTT.

This clonotype occurred a few times. This chain uses TRBV20-1 with TRBJ2-4; D gene ambiguous. Trimming shortened V by 7 bases and J by 1 base, and 11 bases separated the two germline ends. The germline V gene has CDR1 DFQATT and CDR2 SNEGSKA (reference sequence). CDR3 length: 13 residues. The CDR3 DNA reads as TGCAGTGGGAAGAGACGGGCCAAAAACATTCAGTACTTC. Its protein product is CSGKRRAKNIQYF.

The chain has TRBV29-1 and TRBJ1-2, with D maybe TRBD1 (6 bases). V was cut by 4 bases and J by 4 bases, with 13 bases left in between. This CDR3 comprises 13 residues. Germline V gives CDR1 SQVTM, CDR2 ANQGSEA. DNA of the CDR3: TGCAGCGTTGGAAGGGGAGGGGGCTATGGCTACACCTTC. Protein: CSVGRGGGYGYTF.

This chain connects TRBV7-3 to TRBJ2-7; D could derive from TRBD1 or TRBD2 (5 bases each). The V and J ends lost 6 bases and 7 bases respectively, with 22 bases between them. CDR1 is SGHTA and CDR2 is FQGTGA in the germline V gene. The CDR3 has 15 residues. This chain's CDR3 is CASSFIRDQYNEQYF. The CDR3 DNA follows: TGTGCCAGCAGTTTTATCCGGGACCAGTACAATGAGCAGTACTTC. The entire variable domain, with the rest obtained from reference TRBV7-3 and TRBJ2-7, is as follows: GAGVSQTPSNKVTEKGKYVELRCDPISGHTALYWYRQSLGQGPEFLIYFQGTGAADDSGLPNDRFFAVRPEGSVSTLKIQRTERGDSAVYLCASSFIRDQYNEQYFGPGTRLTVT.